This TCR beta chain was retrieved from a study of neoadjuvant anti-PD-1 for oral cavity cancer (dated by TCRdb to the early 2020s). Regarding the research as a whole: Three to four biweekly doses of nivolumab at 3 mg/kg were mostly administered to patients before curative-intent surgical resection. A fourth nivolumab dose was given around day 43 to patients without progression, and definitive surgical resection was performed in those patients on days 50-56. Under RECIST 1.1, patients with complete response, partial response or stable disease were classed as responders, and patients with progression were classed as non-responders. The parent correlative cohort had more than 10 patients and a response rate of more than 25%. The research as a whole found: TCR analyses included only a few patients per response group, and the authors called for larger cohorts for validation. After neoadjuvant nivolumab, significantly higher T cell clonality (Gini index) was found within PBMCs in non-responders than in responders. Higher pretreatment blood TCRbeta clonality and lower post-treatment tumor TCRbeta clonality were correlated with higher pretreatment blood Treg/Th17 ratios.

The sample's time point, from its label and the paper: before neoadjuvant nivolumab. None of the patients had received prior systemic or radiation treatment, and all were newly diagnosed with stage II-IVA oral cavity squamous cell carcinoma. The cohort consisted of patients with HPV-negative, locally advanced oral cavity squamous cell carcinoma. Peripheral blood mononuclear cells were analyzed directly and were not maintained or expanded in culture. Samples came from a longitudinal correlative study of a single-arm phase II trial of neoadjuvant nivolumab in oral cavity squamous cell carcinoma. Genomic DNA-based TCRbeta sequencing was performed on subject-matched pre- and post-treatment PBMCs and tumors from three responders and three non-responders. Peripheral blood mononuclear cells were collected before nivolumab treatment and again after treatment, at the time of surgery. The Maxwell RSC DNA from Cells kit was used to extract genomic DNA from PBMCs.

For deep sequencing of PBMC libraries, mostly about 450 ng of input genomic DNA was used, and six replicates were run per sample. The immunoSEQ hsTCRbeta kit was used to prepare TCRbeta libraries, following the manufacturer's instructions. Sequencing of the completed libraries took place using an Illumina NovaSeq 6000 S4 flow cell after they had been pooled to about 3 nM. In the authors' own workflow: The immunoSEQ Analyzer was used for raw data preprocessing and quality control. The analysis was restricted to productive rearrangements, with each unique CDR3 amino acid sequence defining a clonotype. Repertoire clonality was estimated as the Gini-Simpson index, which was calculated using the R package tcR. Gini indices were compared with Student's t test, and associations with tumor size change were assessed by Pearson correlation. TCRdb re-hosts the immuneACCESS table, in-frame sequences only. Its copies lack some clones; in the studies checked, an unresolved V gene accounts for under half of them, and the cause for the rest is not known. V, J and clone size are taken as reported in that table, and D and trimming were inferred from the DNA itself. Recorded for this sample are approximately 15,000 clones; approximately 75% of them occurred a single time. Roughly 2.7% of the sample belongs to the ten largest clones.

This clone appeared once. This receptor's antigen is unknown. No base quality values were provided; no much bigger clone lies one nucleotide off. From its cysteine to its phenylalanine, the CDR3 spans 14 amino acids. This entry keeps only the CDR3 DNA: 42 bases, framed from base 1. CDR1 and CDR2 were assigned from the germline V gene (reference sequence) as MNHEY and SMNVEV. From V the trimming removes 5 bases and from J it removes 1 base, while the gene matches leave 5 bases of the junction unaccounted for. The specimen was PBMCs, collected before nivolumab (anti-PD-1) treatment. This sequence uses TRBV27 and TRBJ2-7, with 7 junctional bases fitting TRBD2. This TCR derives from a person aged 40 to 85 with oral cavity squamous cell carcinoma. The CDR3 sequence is CASSPLAASYEQYF. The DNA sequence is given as TGTGCCAGCAGTCCCCTAGCGGCATCCTACGAGCAGTACTTC.